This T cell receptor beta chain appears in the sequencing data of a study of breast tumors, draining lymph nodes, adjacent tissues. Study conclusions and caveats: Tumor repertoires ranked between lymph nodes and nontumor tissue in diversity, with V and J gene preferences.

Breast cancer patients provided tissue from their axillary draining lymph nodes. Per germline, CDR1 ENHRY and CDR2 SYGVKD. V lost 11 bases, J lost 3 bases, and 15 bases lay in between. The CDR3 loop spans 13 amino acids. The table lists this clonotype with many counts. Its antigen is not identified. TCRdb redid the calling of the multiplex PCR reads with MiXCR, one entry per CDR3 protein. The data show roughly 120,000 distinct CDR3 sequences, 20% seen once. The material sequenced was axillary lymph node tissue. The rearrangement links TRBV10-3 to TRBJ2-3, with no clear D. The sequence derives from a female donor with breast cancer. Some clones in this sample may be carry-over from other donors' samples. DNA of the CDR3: TGTGCCGCCAAATCGGATCTGACAGATACGCAGTATTTT. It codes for CAAKSDLTDTQYF.